Below, 4 T cell receptor beta chains from the same sample are listed, as sequenced in a study of technical replicates of blood from several donors. Assay used: immunoSEQ multiplex PCR; TCRdb lists only in-frame clones, some missing. The table shows about 83,000 clones, with roughly 92% occurring only once. Sequenced: T cells isolated from PBMCs. The source of these receptors is a human donor in good health.

V and J are TRBV5-1 and TRBJ1-1, with a tentative D call TRBD1 (5 bases). The CDR3 loop spans 13 amino acids. Looked up from germline, CDR1 is SGHRS and CDR2 is YFSETQ. Trimming removed 1 base from V and 1 base from J, with 5 bases in between. The CDR3 sequence: CASSLTGNTEAFF. DNA of the CDR3: TGCGCCAGCAGCTTGACAGGGAACACTGAAGCTTTCTTT.

The rearrangement joins TRBV2 to TRBJ1-2; 7 bases are a match to TRBD1. CDR3 size: 13 residues. With V trimmed by 4 bases and J by 7 bases, 6 bases remained unmatched. CDR1 is SNHLY, CDR2 FYNNEI, per germline. The CDR3 nucleotides read TGTGCCAGCAGTGTGGAGGGGGCGGGTGGCTACACCTTC. This encodes CASSVEGAGGYTF.

The chain joins TRBV28 to TRBJ2-7; 7 bases match TRBD1. CDR1 is MDHEN and CDR2 is SYDVKM in the germline V gene. Trimming cost V 11 bases and J 7 bases; bases outside gene matches: 8. The CDR3 is 11 amino acids. The CDR3 region is CASKTGLEQYF. The DNA of the CDR3 is TGTGCCTCCAAGACAGGGCTGGAGCAGTACTTC.

The chain links TRBV5-6 to TRBJ2-7, with 8 positions matching TRBD1. The V gene's germline CDR1 is SGHDT and CDR2 YYEEEE. Losses at the gene ends were 3 bases for V and 3 bases for J; bases not matched to a gene: 2. This CDR3 comprises 13 residues. The CDR3 spells CASSSGQGYEQYF. The CDR3 nucleotides read TGTGCCAGCAGCTCCGGACAGGGCTACGAGCAGTACTTC.